Listed below are T cell receptor beta chains from one sample, sequenced in a study of shared clonotypes between healthy human individuals. The data were produced by immunoSEQ multiplex PCR, yet TCRdb's version contains in-frame clones alone and is incomplete. The sample consists of roughly 1,800,000 clones, over 85% of them appearing once. The sequenced material came from naive CD8+ T cells sorted from blood. The receptors stem from a young man in good health. The CDR3 runs from the conserved cysteine through the conserved F or W. The order of the fields is V gene, J gene, D gene, clone size, CDR3 protein, CDR3 DNA. D genes are given only for firm matches. Clone sizes are given selectively: once, few, many, or a class where the clone is expanded.

V gene: TRBV5-1
J gene: TRBJ2-5
D gene: TRBD1
clone size: -
CDR3 protein: CASSLVDRQETQYF
CDR3 DNA: TGCGCCAGCAGCTTGGTGGACAGGCAAGAGACCCAGTACTTC

V gene: TRBV30
J gene: TRBJ1-5
D gene: -
clone size: -
CDR3 protein: CAWSVRGYDNQPQHF
CDR3 DNA: TGTGCCTGGAGTGTACGAGGGTACGACAATCAGCCCCAGCATTTT

V gene: TRBV28
J gene: TRBJ2-5
D gene: TRBD2
clone size: once
CDR3 protein: CASSRGELAGEETQYF
CDR3 DNA: TGTGCCAGCAGCCGGGGGGAGCTAGCGGGTGAAGAGACCCAGTACTTC

V gene: TRBV27
J gene: TRBJ1-2
D gene: TRBD1
clone size: -
CDR3 protein: CASGTGYGYTF
CDR3 DNA: TGTGCCAGCGGGACAGGTTATGGCTACACCTTC

V gene: TRBV27
J gene: TRBJ1-4
D gene: -
clone size: -
CDR3 protein: CASSLSRGGLGEKLFF
CDR3 DNA: TGTGCCAGCAGTTTATCGAGAGGAGGGCTTGGGGAAAAACTGTTTTTT

V gene: TRBV5-6
J gene: TRBJ1-2
D gene: TRBD1
clone size: -
CDR3 protein: CASSLEIATGRFGPFTF
CDR3 DNA: TGTGCCAGCAGCTTGGAAATTGCGACAGGGCGCTTTGGTCCGTTTACCTTC

V gene: TRBV15
J gene: TRBJ2-2
D gene: TRBD1
clone size: -
CDR3 protein: CATSIWTGEIGELFF
CDR3 DNA: TGTGCCACCAGCATCTGGACAGGGGAAATCGGGGAGCTGTTTTTT

V gene: TRBV5-5
J gene: TRBJ2-7
D gene: TRBD1
clone size: -
CDR3 protein: CASSLVTGGTHEQYF
CDR3 DNA: TGTGCCAGCAGCTTGGTGACAGGGGGTACCCACGAGCAGTACTTC

V gene: TRBV28
J gene: TRBJ2-1
D gene: TRBD2
clone size: -
CDR3 protein: CASSLPLSREVSYNEQFF
CDR3 DNA: TGTGCCAGCAGTTTACCCCTTTCGCGGGAGGTTTCCTACAATGAGCAGTTCTTC

V gene: TRBV12-2
J gene: TRBJ2-3
D gene: -
clone size: -
CDR3 protein: CATPASGRTHYYTDTQYF
CDR3 DNA: TGTGCAACCCCGGCTAGCGGGAGGACCCATTACTACACAGATACGCAGTATTTT

V gene: TRBV27
J gene: TRBJ1-2
D gene: -
clone size: -
CDR3 protein: CASSLYGGTTAGGYTF
CDR3 DNA: TGTGCCAGCAGTTTATACGGGGGTACGACGGCGGGAGGCTACACCTTC

V gene: TRBV27
J gene: TRBJ2-7
D gene: -
clone size: -
CDR3 protein: CASSLLGELYEQYF
CDR3 DNA: TGTGCCAGCAGTTTATTAGGGGAACTCTACGAGCAGTACTTC

V gene: TRBV6-5
J gene: TRBJ2-2
D gene: -
clone size: -
CDR3 protein: CASSYVGAVTGELFF
CDR3 DNA: TGTGCCAGCAGTTACGTGGGGGCCGTCACCGGGGAGCTGTTTTTT

V gene: TRBV30
J gene: TRBJ1-1
D gene: -
clone size: -
CDR3 protein: CAWSVVSNTEAFF
CDR3 DNA: TGTGCCTGGAGTGTGGTCAGTAACACTGAAGCTTTCTTT

V gene: TRBV19
J gene: TRBJ1-5
D gene: -
clone size: once
CDR3 protein: CASQSGGDGGNQPQHF
CDR3 DNA: TGTGCCAGCCAATCCGGGGGGGATGGGGGCAATCAGCCCCAGCATTTT

V gene: TRBV2
J gene: TRBJ1-2
D gene: -
clone size: -
CDR3 protein: CASSASRDNYGYTF
CDR3 DNA: TGTGCCAGCAGCGCTAGCCGGGACAACTATGGCTACACCTTC